The TCR beta chain described here comes from a study of blood T cell dynamics during melanoma immunotherapy. This sample's time point: week 3, after first cycle of checkpoint inhibitor. Clones were read by immunoSEQ multiplex PCR, and TCRdb kept only the in-frame ones, dropping some. Of more than 15,000 clones in the sample, roughly 85% are singletons; the top ten hold around 7.8%. Trimming removed 2 bases from V and 5 bases from J, with 12 bases in between. CDR1 and CDR2 (germline): SGHAT, FQNNGV. This CDR3 has 15 amino acids. The receptor's source is a human donor with melanoma. The chain recombines TRBV11-2 with TRBJ1-4; TRBD1 is a possible D gene (6 bases). Sequencing was performed on blood, taken from a patient treated with checkpoint blockade. This chain's CDR3 is CASSLTGGANEKLFF. As DNA, the CDR3 is TGTGCCAGCAGCTTAACCGGGGGCGCAAATGAAAAACTGTTTTTT.